The present entry profiles one T cell receptor beta chain with its context. This sample is drawn from a study of blood T cell repertoires in COVID-19. Study-wide context: Samples of COVID-19 (acute and convalescent) were obtained from the United States, Italy and Spain. PBMCs, B-cell-depleted T cells, or T cells were the source of the cDNA or gDNA that made up the material.

V dropped 3 bases and J dropped 6 bases, with 12 bases sitting between them. The CDR3 sequence is 13 residues long. Assay: immunoSEQ multiplex PCR; the TCRdb copy retains only in-frame clones and omits some. The sample holds about 15,000 clones, approximately 90% seen once. Sequencing input: peripheral blood. The source of this sequence is a human donor in a cohort sampled during active COVID-19. The chain uses TRBV12-3 or TRBV12-4 and TRBJ2-7; D perhaps matches TRBD2 (6 bases). Here the CDR3 reads CASSLGTSFEQYF. The CDR3 DNA is TGTGCCAGCAGTTTGGGAACTAGCTTCGAGCAGTACTTC.